This TCR beta chain comes out of a study of T cell responses to AZD1222 COVID-19 vaccine. Study conclusions and caveats: Vaccine-associated CD4 TCRs ranged over spike, dominating at 160-218 and 743-854. Donors were largely white British and mainly female; clonal diversity was possibly underestimated. Baseline antibody screening turned up just a handful of seropositive AZD1222 recipients.

Analysis merged second doses at about 4 or about 12 weeks. The table came from immunoSEQ multiplex PCR; TCRdb's copy has only in-frame clones and leaves some out. The sample yields 75,000 to 95,000 clones, approximately 89% seen once. This clone was seen a few times. Its target is unknown. This sample comprised peripheral blood, obtained 28 days after the second AZD1222 dose. The TCR was taken from an adult who received the AZD1222 COVID-19 vaccine.

This CDR3 reads CASSLGQVFDQPQHF. As DNA, the CDR3 is TGTGCCAGCAGCTTAGGGCAGGTTTTCGATCAGCCCCAGCATTTT. The chain employs TRBV7-2 and TRBJ1-5; D is undetermined. The CDR3 consists of 15 residues. Germline V gives CDR1 SGHTA, CDR2 FQGNSA. Trimming shortened V by 1 base and J by 5 bases, and 12 bases separated the two germline ends.